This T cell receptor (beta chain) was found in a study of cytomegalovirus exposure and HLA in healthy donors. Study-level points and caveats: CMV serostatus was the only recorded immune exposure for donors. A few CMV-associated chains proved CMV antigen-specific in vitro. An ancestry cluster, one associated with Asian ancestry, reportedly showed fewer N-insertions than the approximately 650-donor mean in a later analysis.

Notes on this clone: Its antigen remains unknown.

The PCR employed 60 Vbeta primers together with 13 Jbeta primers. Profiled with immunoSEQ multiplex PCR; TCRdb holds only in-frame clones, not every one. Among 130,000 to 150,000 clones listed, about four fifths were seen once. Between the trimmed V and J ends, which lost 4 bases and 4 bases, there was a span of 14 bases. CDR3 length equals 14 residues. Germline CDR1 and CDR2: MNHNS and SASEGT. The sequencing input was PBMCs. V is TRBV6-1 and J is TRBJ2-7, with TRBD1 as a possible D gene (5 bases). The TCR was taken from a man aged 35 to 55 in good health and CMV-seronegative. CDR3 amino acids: CASSVGQMLYEQYF. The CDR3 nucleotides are TGTGCCAGCAGTGTGGGGCAGATGCTATACGAGCAGTACTTC.